This is a list of T cell receptor beta chains from one sample in a study of blood T cell repertoires in COVID-19. Profiling relied on immunoSEQ multiplex PCR, and the TCRdb table lists in-frame clones only, not all of them. The table lists more than 300,000 clones, about 89% of them singletons. The sequenced material came from peripheral blood. The origin of the receptors is a woman aged 25-40 years with COVID-19, enrolled during active disease. Both conserved end residues are part of each CDR3. The D gene is left open where the match is weak. Expanded clones are given a class, and other clones once, few, many or no size at all.

V gene	J gene	clone size	CDR3 length	D gene	CDR3 protein	CDR3 DNA
TRBV7-3	TRBJ2-2	-	18	-	CASSLSVPQTMNTGELFF	TGTGCCAGCAGCTTAAGTGTCCCGCAGACTATGAACACCGGGGAGCTGTTTTTT
TRBV6-2/TRBV6-3	TRBJ2-6	-	15	TRBD2	CASSSGGSGANVLTF	TGTGCCAGCAGTTCGGGGGGCTCTGGGGCCAACGTCCTGACTTTC
TRBV5-1	TRBJ2-5	-	17	TRBD2	CASSPEVAGLSQETQYF	TGCGCCAGCAGCCCGGAAGTAGCGGGACTCTCCCAAGAGACCCAGTACTTC
TRBV19	TRBJ2-7	-	13	-	CASSYSSGYEQYF	TGTGCCAGTAGTTACTCCTCAGGGTACGAGCAGTACTTC
TRBV6-8	TRBJ1-5	-	14	-	CASSYGPGNQPQHF	TGTGCCAGCAGTTACGGGCCAGGCAATCAGCCCCAGCATTTT
TRBV19	TRBJ2-5	-	14	-	CASSGLPVPRTQYF	TGTGCCAGTTCGGGACTGCCCGTCCCGAGGACCCAGTACTTC
TRBV25-1	TRBJ2-7	-	15	-	CASSESRQGGYEQYF	TGTGCCAGCAGTGAATCCCGACAGGGAGGCTACGAGCAGTACTTC
TRBV5-8	TRBJ1-6	-	14	TRBD1	CASSPGQGNSPLHF	TGTGCCAGCAGCCCGGGACAGGGAAATTCACCCCTCCACTTT
TRBV29-1	TRBJ2-7	once	11	-	CSVVGAYEQYF	TGCAGCGTTGTGGGAGCCTACGAGCAGTACTTC
TRBV7-9	TRBJ1-1	-	14	TRBD1	CASSLDGQGSEAFF	TGTGCCAGCAGCTTAGATGGACAGGGGTCTGAAGCTTTCTTT
TRBV15	TRBJ2-5	-	15	TRBD1	CATSRDPTGPETQYF	TGTGCCACCAGCAGAGACCCGACAGGGCCAGAGACCCAGTACTTC
TRBV3-1/TRBV3-2	TRBJ1-1	-	14	-	CASSQDDRTYEAFF	TGTGCCAGCAGCCAAGATGACAGAACTTATGAAGCTTTCTTT
TRBV5-4	TRBJ2-7	once	16	TRBD1	CASSHVAGQGVGEQYF	TGTGCCAGCAGTCACGTAGCGGGACAGGGGGTGGGGGAGCAGTACTTC
TRBV9	TRBJ2-1	once	12	-	CASSSHSPELFF	TGTGCCAGCAGCTCCCATTCCCCCGAACTGTTCTTC
TRBV5-1	TRBJ2-1	-	15	TRBD1	CASSWDRGPYNEQFF	TGCGCCAGCAGCTGGGACAGGGGCCCCTACAATGAGCAGTTCTTC
TRBV24-1	TRBJ1-5	-	13	-	CATSGEGVQPQHF	TGTGCCACCAGTGGGGAGGGGGTTCAGCCCCAGCATTTT
TRBV6-1	TRBJ2-3	-	16	TRBD2	CASSGLGLAGSDTQYF	TGTGCCAGCAGTGGCCTCGGACTAGCGGGCTCAGATACGCAGTATTTT
TRBV29-1	TRBJ2-1	-	12	-	CSVELGSNEQFF	TGCAGCGTTGAACTAGGCTCGAATGAGCAGTTCTTC
TRBV9	TRBJ2-2	-	15	TRBD2	CASNRDLAGTGELFF	TGTGCCAGCAACCGGGACTTAGCGGGAACCGGGGAGCTGTTTTTT
TRBV30	TRBJ2-2	-	14	-	CAWNWGANTGELFF	TGTGCCTGGAATTGGGGGGCGAACACCGGGGAGCTGTTTTTT
TRBV7-8	TRBJ2-6	-	18	TRBD2	CASSSTSGSVNGANVLTF	TGTGCCAGCAGCTCGACTAGCGGGAGTGTGAACGGGGCCAACGTCCTGACTTTC
TRBV11-2	TRBJ2-7	-	15	-	CASSTEAGQVHEQYF	TGTGCCAGCAGCACCGAAGCGGGACAGGTCCACGAGCAGTACTTC
TRBV2	TRBJ1-2	-	10	-	CAASGSGYTF	TGTGCCGCCTCTGGCTCTGGCTACACCTTC
TRBV9	TRBJ2-2	-	16	TRBD2	CASSVIGRAFTGELFF	TGTGCCAGCAGCGTAATTGGGAGGGCCTTCACCGGGGAGCTGTTTTTT
TRBV29-1	TRBJ1-2	-	12	TRBD1	CSVGDRDYGYTF	TGCAGCGTTGGGGACAGGGACTATGGCTACACCTTC
TRBV7-9	TRBJ2-5	-	15	-	CASSRGTDFQETQYF	TGTGCCAGCAGCCGCGGGACAGATTTTCAAGAGACCCAGTACTTC
TRBV25-1	TRBJ1-1	few	15	TRBD1	CASSDSTGGRTEAFF	TGTGCCAGCAGTGATTCGACAGGGGGCCGCACTGAAGCTTTCTTT
TRBV28	TRBJ2-7	-	14	-	CASSPFTRAYEQYF	TGTGCCAGCAGTCCCTTCACCCGAGCCTACGAGCAGTACTTC
TRBV6-5	TRBJ2-1	-	15	TRBD2	CASGTTSGNGNEQFF	TGTGCCAGCGGGACGACTAGCGGGAATGGAAATGAGCAGTTCTTC
TRBV19	TRBJ1-2	-	17	-	CASSPSGGPLANYGYTF	TGTGCCAGTAGTCCCTCCGGAGGGCCCTTAGCTAACTATGGCTACACCTTC
TRBV6-5	TRBJ1-1	-	14	TRBD1	CASSLVGGTTEAFF	TGTGCCAGCAGTTTGGTAGGGGGCACCACTGAAGCTTTCTTT
TRBV12-3/TRBV12-4	TRBJ1-2	-	13	-	CASSFWEGDGYTF	TGTGCCAGCAGTTTTTGGGAGGGGGATGGCTACACCTTC
TRBV28	TRBJ1-3	-	16	-	CASTSRFGRTGNTIYF	TGTGCCAGCACCAGCCGTTTCGGGAGAACTGGAAACACCATATATTTT
TRBV27	TRBJ2-1	-	16	TRBD1	CASSPPRDRRYNEQFF	TGTGCCAGCAGCCCCCCCCGGGACAGGAGGTACAATGAGCAGTTCTTC
TRBV6-4	TRBJ1-1	once	14	-	CAELIPSMNTEAFF	TGTGCCGAGCTTATACCGAGTATGAACACTGAAGCTTTCTTT
TRBV18	TRBJ2-3	-	16	-	CASSPLPGLNTDTQYF	TGTGCCAGCTCACCACTACCGGGACTTAACACAGATACGCAGTATTTT
TRBV7-2	TRBJ1-1	-	15	TRBD1	CASSRRQGGDTEAFF	TGTGCCAGCAGCCGCCGACAGGGGGGAGACACTGAAGCTTTCTTT
TRBV5-5	TRBJ2-2	few	17	-	CASSRVAGQRNTGELFF	TGTGCCAGCAGCCGAGTTGCGGGACAGAGAAACACCGGGGAGCTGTTTTTT
TRBV6-6	TRBJ2-1	once	17	TRBD2	CASSRLRLAGGPNEQFF	TGTGCCAGCAGTCGACTCCGGCTAGCGGGAGGGCCGAATGAGCAGTTCTTC
TRBV27	TRBJ2-7	once	14	TRBD2	CASRLTSGIYEQYF	TGTGCCAGCCGATTGACTAGCGGGATCTACGAGCAGTACTTC
TRBV5-1	TRBJ2-3	-	15	TRBD1	CASSLGQGDADTQYF	TGCGCCAGCAGCTTGGGACAGGGGGACGCAGATACGCAGTATTTT
TRBV2	TRBJ2-7	-	15	TRBD1	CASSGQSGQGGEQYF	TGTGCCAGCAGTGGACAATCGGGACAGGGTGGCGAGCAGTACTTC
TRBV30	TRBJ2-1	-	15	-	CAWSVTGPNYNEQFF	TGTGCCTGGAGTGTAACAGGGCCCAACTACAATGAGCAGTTCTTC
TRBV6-5	TRBJ1-1	-	13	-	CASSYSMNSEAFF	TGTGCCAGCAGTTACTCGATGAACAGTGAAGCTTTCTTT
TRBV6-6	TRBJ2-7	-	14	-	CASSYSTDYYEQYF	TGTGCCAGCAGTTACTCAACAGACTACTACGAGCAGTACTTC
TRBV29-1	TRBJ2-3	-	15	TRBD2	CSVESPGGSTDTQYF	TGCAGCGTTGAAAGTCCCGGGGGGAGCACAGATACGCAGTATTTT
TRBV2	TRBJ2-7	-	14	TRBD2	CASSPGGGRYEQYF	TGTGCCAGCAGTCCCGGGGGGGGCAGGTACGAGCAGTACTTC
TRBV11-1	TRBJ2-2	-	15	TRBD2	CASSPRTSGAGELFF	TGTGCCAGCAGCCCTAGGACTAGTGGGGCCGGGGAGCTGTTTTTT
TRBV28	TRBJ2-1	-	11	-	CASSLEAEQFF	TGTGCCAGCAGTTTAGAGGCTGAGCAGTTCTTC
TRBV4-1	TRBJ2-5	-	15	-	CASSQWGETRGTQYF	TGCGCCAGCAGCCAGTGGGGGGAAACACGAGGGACCCAGTACTTC
TRBV2	TRBJ1-2	-	14	TRBD1	CASSGTGGPAGYTF	TGTGCCAGCAGTGGGACAGGGGGCCCAGCCGGCTACACCTTC
TRBV11-1	TRBJ1-4	-	15	-	CASRETGATNEKLFF	TGTGCCAGCAGGGAGACGGGAGCAACTAATGAAAAACTGTTTTTT
TRBV6-5	TRBJ1-6	-	12	-	CASRGGWGPLHF	TGTGCCAGCAGGGGAGGGTGGGGGCCCCTCCACTTT
TRBV4-1	TRBJ2-5	-	14	-	CASSPATWPETQYF	TGCGCCAGCAGCCCAGCGACGTGGCCCGAGACCCAGTACTTC
TRBV4-3	TRBJ2-7	-	15	TRBD2	CASSQDIASGYEQYF	TGCGCCAGCAGCCAAGATATCGCTAGCGGGTACGAGCAGTACTTC
TRBV28	TRBJ1-2	-	13	-	CASSPASTFILSF	TGTGCCAGCAGTCCAGCATCGACTTTTATACTATCCTTC
TRBV28	TRBJ2-7	-	14	-	CASRPGTPSYEQYF	TGTGCCAGCAGGCCCGGGACACCCTCCTACGAGCAGTACTTC
TRBV28	TRBJ1-1	-	11	-	CASKWSTEAFF	TGTGCCAGCAAGTGGAGCACTGAAGCTTTCTTT